Below, one TCR beta chain is given with its context. The antigen remains undetermined. Other DNA sequences in this specimen translate into the identical CDR3. The entry originates in a study of CD8+ T cells in alopecia areata. The wider study: Patients took tofacitinib for 6 to 18 months, followed by 6 drug-free months.

Study results and limitations: Lesional scalp, notably in alopecia totalis/universalis, had clonality above that of normal scalp.

Extraction of RNA preceded its reverse transcription into cDNA, which served as the sequencing template. Measured with immunoSEQ multiplex PCR; TCRdb has only the in-frame clones, and not every one. The sample consists of roughly 40,000 clones, roughly 90% of them appearing once. With 5 bases removed from V and 4 bases from J, the gap between germline ends came to 9 bases. The CDR3 loop spans 12 amino acids. CDR1 SEHNR and CDR2 FQNEAQ come from the germline V gene (reference sequence). Treatment: oral pan-JAK inhibitor, 5-10 mg twice daily. This sequence originates from a human donor with alopecia areata. The rearrangement uses TRBV7-9 and TRBJ2-7; perhaps TRBD1 as D (6 bases). The starting material was CD8+ T cells sorted from blood, obtained at week 24, from a patient treated with tofacitinib. CDR3 sequence: CASSLGAYEQYF. In DNA, the CDR3 is TGTGCCAGCAGCCTGGGGGCGTACGAGCAGTACTTC.